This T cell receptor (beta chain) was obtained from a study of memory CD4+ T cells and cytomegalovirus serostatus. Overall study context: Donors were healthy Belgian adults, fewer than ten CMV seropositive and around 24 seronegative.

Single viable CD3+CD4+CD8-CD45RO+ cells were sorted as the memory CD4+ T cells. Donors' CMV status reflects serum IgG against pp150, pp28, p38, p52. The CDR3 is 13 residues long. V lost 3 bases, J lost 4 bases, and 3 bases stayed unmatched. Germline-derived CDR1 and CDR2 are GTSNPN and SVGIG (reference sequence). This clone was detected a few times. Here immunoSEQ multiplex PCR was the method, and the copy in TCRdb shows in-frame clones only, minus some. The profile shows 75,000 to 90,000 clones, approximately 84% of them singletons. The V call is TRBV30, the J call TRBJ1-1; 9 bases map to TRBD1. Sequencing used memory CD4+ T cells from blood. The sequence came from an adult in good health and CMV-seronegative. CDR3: CAWRGQGRTEAFF. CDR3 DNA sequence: TGTGCCTGGAGGGGACAGGGCCGCACTGAAGCTTTCTTT.